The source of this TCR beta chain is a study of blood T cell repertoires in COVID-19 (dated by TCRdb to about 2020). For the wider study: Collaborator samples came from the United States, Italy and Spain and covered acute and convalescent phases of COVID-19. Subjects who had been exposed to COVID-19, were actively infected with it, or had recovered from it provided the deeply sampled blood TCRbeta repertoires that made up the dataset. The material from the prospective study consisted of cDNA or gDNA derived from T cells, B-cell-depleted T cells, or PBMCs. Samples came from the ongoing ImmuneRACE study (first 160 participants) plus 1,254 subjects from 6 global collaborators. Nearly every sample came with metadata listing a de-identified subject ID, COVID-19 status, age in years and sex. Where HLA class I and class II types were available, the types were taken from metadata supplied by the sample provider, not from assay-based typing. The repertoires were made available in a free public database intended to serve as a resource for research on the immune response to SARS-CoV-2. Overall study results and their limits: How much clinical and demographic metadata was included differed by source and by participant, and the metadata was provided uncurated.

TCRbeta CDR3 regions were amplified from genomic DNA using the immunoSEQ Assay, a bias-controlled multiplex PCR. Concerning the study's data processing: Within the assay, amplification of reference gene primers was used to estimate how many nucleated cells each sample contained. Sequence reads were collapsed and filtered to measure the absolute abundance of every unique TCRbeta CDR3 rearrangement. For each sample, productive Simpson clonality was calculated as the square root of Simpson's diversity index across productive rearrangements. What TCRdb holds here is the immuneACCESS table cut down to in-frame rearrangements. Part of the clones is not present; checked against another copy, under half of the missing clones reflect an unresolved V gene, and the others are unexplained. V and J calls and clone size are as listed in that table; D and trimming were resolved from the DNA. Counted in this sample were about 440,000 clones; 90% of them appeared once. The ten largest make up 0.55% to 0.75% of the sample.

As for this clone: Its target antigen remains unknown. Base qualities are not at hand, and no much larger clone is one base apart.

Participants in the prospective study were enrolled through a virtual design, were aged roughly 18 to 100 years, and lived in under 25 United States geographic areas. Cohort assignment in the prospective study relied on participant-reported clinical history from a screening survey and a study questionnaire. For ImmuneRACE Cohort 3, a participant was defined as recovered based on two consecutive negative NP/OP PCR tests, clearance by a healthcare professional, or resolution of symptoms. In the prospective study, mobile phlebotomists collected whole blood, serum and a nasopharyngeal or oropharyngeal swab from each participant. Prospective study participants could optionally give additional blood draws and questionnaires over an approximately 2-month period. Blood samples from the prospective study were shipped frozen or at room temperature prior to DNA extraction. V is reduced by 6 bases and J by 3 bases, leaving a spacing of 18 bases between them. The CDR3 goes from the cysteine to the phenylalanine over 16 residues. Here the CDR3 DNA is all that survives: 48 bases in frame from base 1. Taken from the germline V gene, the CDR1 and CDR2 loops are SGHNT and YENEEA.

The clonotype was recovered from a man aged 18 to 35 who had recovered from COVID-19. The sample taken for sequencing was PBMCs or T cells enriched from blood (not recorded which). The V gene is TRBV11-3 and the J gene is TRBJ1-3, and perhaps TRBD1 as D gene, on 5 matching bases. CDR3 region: CASSTGRGVDGNTIYF. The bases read TGTGCCAGCAGTACCGGGAGGGGAGTGGATGGAAACACCATATATTTT.